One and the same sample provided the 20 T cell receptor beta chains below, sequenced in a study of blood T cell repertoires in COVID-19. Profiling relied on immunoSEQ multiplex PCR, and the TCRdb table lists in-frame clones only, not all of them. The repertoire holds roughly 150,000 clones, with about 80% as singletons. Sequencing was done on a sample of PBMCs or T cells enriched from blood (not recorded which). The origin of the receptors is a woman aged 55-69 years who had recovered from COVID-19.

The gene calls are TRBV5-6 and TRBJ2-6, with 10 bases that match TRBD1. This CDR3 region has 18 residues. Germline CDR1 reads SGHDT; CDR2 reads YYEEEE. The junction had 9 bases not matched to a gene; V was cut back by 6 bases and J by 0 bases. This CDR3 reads CASILDRGLLSGANVLTF. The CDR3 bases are TGTGCCAGCATCCTAGACAGGGGGCTCCTCTCTGGGGCCAACGTCCTGACTTTC.

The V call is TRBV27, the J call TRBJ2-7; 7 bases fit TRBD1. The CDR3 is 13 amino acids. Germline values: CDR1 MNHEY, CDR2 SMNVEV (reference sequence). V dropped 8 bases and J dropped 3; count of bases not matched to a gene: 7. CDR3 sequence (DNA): TGTGCCAGCGGGACAGAAGCATTCTACGAGCAGTACTTC. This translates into CASGTEAFYEQYF.

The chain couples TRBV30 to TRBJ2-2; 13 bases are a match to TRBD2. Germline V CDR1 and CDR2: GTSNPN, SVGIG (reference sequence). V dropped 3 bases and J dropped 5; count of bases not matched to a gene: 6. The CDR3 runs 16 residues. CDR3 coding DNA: TGTGCCTGGAGCGTAAGGACTAGCGGGGGAACCGGGGAGCTGTTTTTT. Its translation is CAWSVRTSGGTGELFF.

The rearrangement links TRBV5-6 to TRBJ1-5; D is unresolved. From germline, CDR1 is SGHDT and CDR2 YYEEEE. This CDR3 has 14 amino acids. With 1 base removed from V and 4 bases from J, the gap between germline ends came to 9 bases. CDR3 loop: CASSLNGLNQPQHF. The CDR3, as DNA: TGTGCCAGCAGCTTGAACGGGTTGAATCAGCCCCAGCATTTT.

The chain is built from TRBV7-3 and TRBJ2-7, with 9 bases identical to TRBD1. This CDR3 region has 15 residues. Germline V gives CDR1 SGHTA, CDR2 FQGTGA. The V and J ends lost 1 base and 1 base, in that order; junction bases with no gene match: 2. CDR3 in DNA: TGTGCCAGCAGCTTAAGGGGACAGGGTTCCTACGAGCAGTACTTC. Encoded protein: CASSLRGQGSYEQYF.

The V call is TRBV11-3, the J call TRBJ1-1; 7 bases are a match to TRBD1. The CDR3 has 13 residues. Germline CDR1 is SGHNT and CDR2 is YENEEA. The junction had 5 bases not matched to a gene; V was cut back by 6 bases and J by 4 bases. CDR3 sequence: CASSSAGGTEAFF. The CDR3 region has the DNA TGTGCCAGCAGTTCCGCAGGGGGCACTGAAGCTTTCTTT. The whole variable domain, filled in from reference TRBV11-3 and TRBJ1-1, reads EAGVVQSPRYKIIEKKQPVAFWCNPISGHNTLYWYLQNLGQGPELLIRYENEEAVDDSQLPKDRFSAERLKGVDSTLKIQPAELGDSAVYLCASSSAGGTEAFFGQGTRLTVV.

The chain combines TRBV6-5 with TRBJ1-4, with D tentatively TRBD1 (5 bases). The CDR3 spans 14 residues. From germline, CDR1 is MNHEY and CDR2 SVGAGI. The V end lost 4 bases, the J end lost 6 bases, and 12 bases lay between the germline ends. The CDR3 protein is CASSFGGVDEKLFF. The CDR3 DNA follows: TGTGCCAGCAGTTTTGGAGGGGTAGATGAAAAACTGTTTTTT.

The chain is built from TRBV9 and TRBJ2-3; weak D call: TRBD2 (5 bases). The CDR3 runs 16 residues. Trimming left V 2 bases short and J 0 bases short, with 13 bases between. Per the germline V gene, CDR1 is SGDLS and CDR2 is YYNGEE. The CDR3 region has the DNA TGTGCCAGCAGCGTGAGTAGCAGGACTAGCACAGATACGCAGTATTTT. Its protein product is CASSVSSRTSTDTQYF.

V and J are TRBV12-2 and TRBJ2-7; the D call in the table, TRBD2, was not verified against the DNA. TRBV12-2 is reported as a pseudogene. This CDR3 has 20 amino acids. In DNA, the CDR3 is TGTGCAAGTCGCTTACCCCGAGGACTAGCGGGGCACGATAGCTCCTACGAGCAGTACTTC. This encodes CASRLPRGLAGHDSSYEQYF.

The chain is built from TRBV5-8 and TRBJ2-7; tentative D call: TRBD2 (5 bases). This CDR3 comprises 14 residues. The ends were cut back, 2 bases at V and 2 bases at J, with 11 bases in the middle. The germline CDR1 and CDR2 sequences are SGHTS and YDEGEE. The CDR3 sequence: CASSFSVGTYEQYF. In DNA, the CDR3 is TGTGCCAGCAGCTTTAGCGTTGGAACCTACGAGCAGTACTTC.

CDR3 amino acids: CASSFSQHNEQFF. The CDR3 nucleotides are TGTGCCAGCAGCTTTAGCCAGCACAATGAGCAGTTCTTC. V is TRBV11-3 and J is TRBJ2-1; D gene ambiguous. The ends were cut back, 3 bases at V and 5 bases at J, with 8 bases in the middle. The germline CDR1 and CDR2 sequences are SGHNT and YENEEA. The CDR3 consists of 13 residues.

CDR3 in DNA: TGCGCCAGCAGCTTGCTAGGGGGCGCGGTGGTAAATGAGCAGTTCTTC. Protein product: CASSLLGGAVVNEQFF. V and J are TRBV5-1 and TRBJ2-1, with TRBD1 matching 7 bases. The CDR3 extends over 16 amino acids. Trimming removed 1 base from V and 7 bases from J; junction bases left unmatched: 11. Germline CDR1 and CDR2: SGHRS and YFSETQ.

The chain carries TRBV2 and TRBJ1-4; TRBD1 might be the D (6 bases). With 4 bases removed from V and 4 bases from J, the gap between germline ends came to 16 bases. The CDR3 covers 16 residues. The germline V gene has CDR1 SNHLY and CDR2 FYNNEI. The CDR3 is CASSGRSAGVNEKLFF. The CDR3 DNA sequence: TGTGCCAGCAGTGGAAGATCTGCAGGGGTTAATGAAAAACTGTTTTTT.

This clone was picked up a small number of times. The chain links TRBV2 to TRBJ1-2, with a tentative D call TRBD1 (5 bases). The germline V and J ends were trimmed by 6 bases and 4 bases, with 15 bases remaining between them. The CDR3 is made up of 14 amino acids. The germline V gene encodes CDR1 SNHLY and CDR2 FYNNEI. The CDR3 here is CASRRNKGSYGYTF. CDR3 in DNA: TGTGCCAGCAGACGTAACAAGGGGTCCTATGGCTACACCTTC.

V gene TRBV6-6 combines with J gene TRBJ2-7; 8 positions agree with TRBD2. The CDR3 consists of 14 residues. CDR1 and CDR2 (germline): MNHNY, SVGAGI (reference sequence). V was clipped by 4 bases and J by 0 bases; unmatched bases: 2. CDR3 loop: CASSFSGDSYEQYF. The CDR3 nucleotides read TGTGCCAGCAGTTTTAGCGGGGACTCCTACGAGCAGTACTTC.

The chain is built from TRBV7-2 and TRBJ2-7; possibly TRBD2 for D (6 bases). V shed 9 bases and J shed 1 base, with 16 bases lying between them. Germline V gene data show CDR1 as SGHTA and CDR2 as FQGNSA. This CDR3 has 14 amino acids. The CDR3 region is CASRQGGASYEQYF. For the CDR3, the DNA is TGTGCCAGTAGGCAGGGCGGGGCATCCTACGAGCAGTACTTC.

The DNA of the CDR3 is TGTGCCAGCAGCACGGGGACTAGCCAAAACCCCACAGATACGCAGTATTTT. Translating gives CASSTGTSQNPTDTQYF. The V gene is TRBV5-8, the J gene TRBJ2-3; 9 bases are a match to TRBD2. The length of the CDR3 is 17 residues. CDR1 is SGHTS and CDR2 is YDEGEE in the germline V gene. The V and J ends lost 4 bases and 2 bases, in that order; junction bases with no gene match: 11.

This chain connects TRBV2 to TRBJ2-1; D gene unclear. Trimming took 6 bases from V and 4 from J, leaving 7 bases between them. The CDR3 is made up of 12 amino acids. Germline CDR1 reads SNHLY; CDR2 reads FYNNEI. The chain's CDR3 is CASSPPYNEQFF. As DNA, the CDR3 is TGTGCCAGCAGCCCCCCTTACAATGAGCAGTTCTTC.

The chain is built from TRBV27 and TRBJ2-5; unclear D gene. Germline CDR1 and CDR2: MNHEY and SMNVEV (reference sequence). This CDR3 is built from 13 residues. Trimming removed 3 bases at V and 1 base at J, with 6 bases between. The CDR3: CASSFRAQETQYF. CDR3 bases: TGTGCCAGCAGTTTCCGAGCCCAAGAGACCCAGTACTTC.

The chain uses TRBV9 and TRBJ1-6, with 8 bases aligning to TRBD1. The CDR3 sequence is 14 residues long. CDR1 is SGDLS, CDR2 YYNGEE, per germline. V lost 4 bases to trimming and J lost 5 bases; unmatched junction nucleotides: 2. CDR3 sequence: CASSKGQDNSPLHF. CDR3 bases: TGTGCCAGCAGCAAGGGACAGGATAATTCACCCCTCCACTTT.